This is a list of T cell receptor beta chains from one sample in a study of T cell clusters in autoimmune cytopenias. Following a re-call of the multiplex PCR reads, TCRdb has one entry per CDR3 protein and lacks DNA. This sample's clone table lists 220 or so distinct CDR3 sequences. The sample also formed part of further work on T cell repertoires in aging, cancer and after chemotherapy.

Source material: peripheral blood. These receptor sequences come from a human donor with chronic lymphocytic leukemia. CDR3s include the opening cysteine and the closing phenylalanine or tryptophan. Part of the rows lack a size; the others show once, few, many or a class for expanded clones.

abundance	v_gene	j_gene	CDR3aa
medium-sized	TRBV5-1	TRBJ2-1	CASSLESSGSYEQFF
large	TRBV6-5	TRBJ2-5	CAVRGASGNQETQYF
large	TRBV6-1	TRBJ2-3	CASRGLAGGPDTQYF
.	TRBV19	TRBJ2-6	CASSISASGANVLTF
hyperexpanded	TRBV18	TRBJ2-5	CASSRQETQYF
hyperexpanded	TRBV19	TRBJ1-2	CASRGPVGQGFPFANYGYTF
medium-sized	TRBV25-1	TRBJ2-5	CASTFGQYQETQYF
large	TRBV20-1	TRBJ1-5	CSAPAGGREPNQPQHF